These 21 T cell receptor beta chains were sequenced from one sample in a study of cytomegalovirus exposure and HLA in healthy donors. It was with 60 Vbeta and 13 Jbeta primers that the PCR ran. Libraries were prepared by immunoSEQ multiplex PCR; TCRdb keeps only in-frame clonotypes and omits some of them. The sample gives some 150,000 clones, around 83% of which show up once; 8.1% is in the top ten. The sample was PBMCs. Source of these receptors: a woman between 45 and 60 years old in good health and CMV-seropositive.

V gene TRBV5-1 combines with J gene TRBJ1-5; tentative D call: TRBD1 (5 bases). V was trimmed by 4 bases and J by 0 bases, leaving 14 bases between them. This CDR3 contains 16 residues. The germline V gene has CDR1 SGHRS and CDR2 YFSETQ. The CDR3 loop reads CASSPLGGDSNQPQHF. As DNA, the CDR3 is TGCGCCAGCAGCCCTCTCGGGGGGGATAGCAATCAGCCCCAGCATTTT. Looking up the rest from reference TRBV5-1 and TRBJ1-5 gives the full variable domain: KAGVTQTPRYLIKTRGQQVTLSCSPISGHRSVSWYQQTPGQGLQFLFEYFSETQRNKGNFPGRFSGRQFSNSRSEMNVSTLELGDSALYLCASSPLGGDSNQPQHFGDGTRLSIL.

In DNA, the CDR3 is TGCGCCAGCAGCCGGGGACAGGGGTTCACTGAAGCTTTCTTT. This translates into CASSRGQGFTEAFF. This chain uses TRBV4-1 with TRBJ1-1, with 10 bases that match TRBD1. CDR1 and CDR2 (germline): MGHRA, YSYEKL. V gave up 4 bases and J gave up 4 bases; unmatched junction bases: 3. This CDR3 spans 14 amino acids.

The V call is TRBV4-1, the J call TRBJ2-6; TRBD1 matches at 9 bases. V shed 4 bases and J 2 bases; nucleotides not matched to a gene: 12. There are 19 residues in the CDR3. CDR1 and CDR2 (germline): MGHRA, YSYEKL. The CDR3 is CASSPLLGTGRTGANVLTF. DNA of the CDR3: TGCGCCAGCAGCCCCCTCCTTGGGACAGGGAGGACTGGGGCCAACGTCCTGACTTTC.

This clone is a singleton in its sample. V is TRBV28 and J is TRBJ1-1; no clear D gene. The germline CDR1 and CDR2 sequences are MDHEN and SYDVKM. Trimming cost V 6 bases and J 0 bases, with 11 bases left between them. The CDR3 totals 14 residues. CDR3 amino acids: CASSRRSMNTEAFF. The CDR3 DNA sequence: TGTGCCAGCAGCCGTCGGAGCATGAACACTGAAGCTTTCTTT.

The chain combines TRBV6-5 with TRBJ2-3, with D perhaps TRBD2 (6 bases). This CDR3 spans 14 amino acids. Germline values: CDR1 MNHEY, CDR2 SVGAGI. V lost 7 bases and J lost 4, with 15 bases in between. The CDR3 nucleotides read TGTGCCAGCACCCTAGGAGGGCCGGCAGATACGCAGTATTTT. It encodes CASTLGGPADTQYF.

The chain has TRBV6-5 and TRBJ1-1; D ambiguous. In germline, CDR1 is MNHEY, CDR2 SVGAGI. CDR3 length: 14 residues. Trimming removed 5 bases at V and 0 bases at J, with 10 bases between. In DNA, the CDR3 is TGTGCCAGCAGTGTCGGAGGACTGAACACTGAAGCTTTCTTT. Translation: CASSVGGLNTEAFF.

This rearrangement joins TRBV5-1 to TRBJ1-1; 10 bases are shared with TRBD1. The CDR3 sequence is 14 residues long. V lost 0 bases to trimming and J lost 9 bases; unmatched junction nucleotides: 5. Germline V lookup: CDR1 SGHRS, CDR2 YFSETQ. The CDR3 coding sequence is TGCGCCAGCAGCTTGGGGGACAGGGGAGGGAAAGCTTTCTTT. It codes for CASSLGDRGGKAFF.

This chain uses TRBV7-9 with TRBJ2-1; TRBD2 matches 10 bases. CDR1 is SEHNR and CDR2 is FQNEAQ in the germline V gene (reference sequence). V gave up 5 bases and J gave up 6 bases; unmatched junction bases: 7. The CDR3 totals 15 residues. CDR3 nucleotides: TGTGCCAGCAGCGTCCTAGCGGGAGTTAGCAATGAGCAGTTCTTC. It specifies CASSVLAGVSNEQFF.

The rearrangement joins TRBV18 to TRBJ2-2; 12 nucleotides align to TRBD1. This CDR3 comprises 16 residues. After removal of 3 bases from V and 4 bases from J, the junction contained 3 bases not matched to a gene. Germline V lookup: CDR1 KGHSH, CDR2 LQKENI. The CDR3 DNA follows: TGTGCCAGCTCACCGGGACAGGGGGCCTTCACCGGGGAGCTGTTTTTT. Amino acids: CASSPGQGAFTGELFF.

This CDR3 is CASSKQGGGEKLFF. The CDR3 bases are TGTGCCAGCAGCAAACAGGGAGGTGGTGAAAAACTGTTTTTT. V usage is TRBV21-1 and J usage is TRBJ1-4. TRBV21-1 is deemed a pseudogene. The CDR3 extends over 14 amino acids.

This clone appeared a few times. The chain has TRBV9 and TRBJ1-1; 9 positions agree with TRBD1. CDR3 length equals 15 residues. Losses at the gene ends were 4 bases for V and 0 bases for J; bases not matched to a gene: 4. Looked up from germline, CDR1 is SGDLS and CDR2 is YYNGEE. In nucleotides, the CDR3 is TGTGCCAGCAGCCGAACAGGGGGCTTGAACACTGAAGCTTTCTTT. Protein sequence: CASSRTGGLNTEAFF.

This clone occurred a few times. V is TRBV2 and J is TRBJ1-1; TRBD1 is a possible D gene (5 bases). V lost 6 bases and J lost 1, with 9 bases in between. The germline V gene has CDR1 SNHLY and CDR2 FYNNEI. This CDR3 region has 13 residues. The CDR3 here is CASRWDWNTEAFF. In nucleotides, the CDR3 is TGTGCCAGCAGGTGGGACTGGAACACTGAAGCTTTCTTT.

This clone showed up just once. The chain employs TRBV7-9 and TRBJ2-7; the match to TRBD1 covers 8 bases. The CDR3 covers 13 residues. V dropped 3 bases and J dropped 5; count of bases not matched to a gene: 3. Germline CDR1 is SEHNR and CDR2 is FQNEAQ (reference sequence). The DNA for the CDR3 is TGTGCCAGCAGCTTTACAGGGGGGAACGAGCAGTACTTC. Residues: CASSFTGGNEQYF. The complete variable domain, with remaining parts taken from reference TRBV7-9 and TRBJ2-7, reads DTGVSQNPRHKITKRGQNVTFRCDPISEHNRLYWYRQTLGQGPEFLTYFQNEAQLEKSRLLSDRFSAERPKGSFSTLEIQRTEQGDSAMYLCASSFTGGNEQYFGPGTRLTVT.

This clone occurred a few times. V gene TRBV5-4 combines with J gene TRBJ2-2; 7 nucleotides line up with TRBD1. The V gene's germline CDR1 is SGHNT and CDR2 YYREEE (reference sequence). The CDR3 runs 16 residues. Losses at the gene ends were 1 base for V and 1 base for J; bases not matched to a gene: 4. The CDR3 region is CASSLLGQMNTGELFF. The CDR3 DNA reads TGTGCCAGCAGCTTGTTGGGACAGATGAACACCGGGGAGCTGTTTTTT.

V gene TRBV6-6 combines with J gene TRBJ2-7; 9 nucleotides line up with TRBD1. This CDR3 comprises 15 residues. CDR1 and CDR2 from the germline V gene are MNHNY and SVGAGI (reference sequence). V was clipped by 6 bases and J by 1 base; unmatched bases: 7. Here the CDR3 DNA reads TGTGCCAGCAGACTGGGACAGGGAGTTTCCTACGAGCAGTACTTC. Residues: CASRLGQGVSYEQYF.

The chain recombines TRBV9 with TRBJ1-1; D unresolved. The CDR3 runs 14 residues. V lost 0 bases, J lost 4 bases, and 10 bases lay in between. In germline, CDR1 is SGDLS, CDR2 YYNGEE. This chain's CDR3 is CASSVGQEATEAFF. The DNA of the CDR3 is TGTGCCAGCAGCGTAGGGCAGGAGGCCACTGAAGCTTTCTTT.

This chain links TRBV7-8 with TRBJ1-5; D is unclear. CDR1 is SGHVS and CDR2 is FQNEAQ in the germline V gene. This CDR3 has 19 residues. V was clipped by 0 bases and J by 5 bases, with 23 bases between them. The CDR3 sequence: CASSLASWRNLYKYQPQHF. CDR3 sequence (DNA): TGTGCCAGCAGCTTAGCGTCGTGGAGGAACCTCTACAAATATCAGCCCCAGCATTTT.

A single count supports this clone. The chain combines TRBV7-2 with TRBJ2-1; weak D call: TRBD2 (7 bases). Per germline, CDR1 SGHTA and CDR2 FQGNSA. The CDR3 sequence is 14 residues long. With 5 bases removed from V and 4 bases from J, the gap between germline ends came to 12 bases. CDR3 bases: TGTGCCAGCAGCCTAGGGGGGGTATACAATGAGCAGTTCTTC. Protein product: CASSLGGVYNEQFF.

The chain uses TRBV9 and TRBJ1-1, with D unresolved. Trimming left V 3 bases short and J 5 bases short, with 11 bases between. CDR1 is SGDLS and CDR2 is YYNGEE in the germline V gene. There are 13 residues in the CDR3. Here the CDR3 DNA reads TGTGCCAGCAGCGCAAAACTCCTTACTGAAGCTTTCTTT. Translation gives CASSAKLLTEAFF. Full variable domain (outside the CDR3, taken from reference TRBV9 and TRBJ1-1): DSGVTQTPKHLITATGQRVTLRCSPRSGDLSVYWYQQSLDQGLQFLIQYYNGEERAKGNILERFSAQQFPDLHSELNLSSLELGDSALYFCASSAKLLTEAFFGQGTRLTVV.

The gene calls are TRBV11-2 and TRBJ1-2; TRBD1 matches at 10 bases. J lost 6 bases, V lost 4 bases, and 11 bases had no gene match. CDR1 and CDR2 from the germline V gene are SGHAT and FQNNGV. The CDR3 runs 16 residues. The CDR3 DNA follows: TGTGCCAGCAGCTCCGGCTACTCCGGGACAGGGGATGGCTACACCTTC. Translation gives CASSSGYSGTGDGYTF. Variable domain in full (rest from reference TRBV11-2 and TRBJ1-2): EAGVAQSPRYKIIEKRQSVAFWCNPISGHATLYWYQQILGQGPKLLIQFQNNGVVDDSQLPKDRFSAERLKGVDSTLKIQPAKLEDSAVYLCASSSGYSGTGDGYTFGSGTRLTVV.

The rearrangement links TRBV6-6 to TRBJ2-1; 7 bases fit TRBD1. J was trimmed by 6 bases and V by 7 bases; bases with no gene match: 9. This CDR3 comprises 14 residues. Germline-derived CDR1 and CDR2 are MNHNY and SVGAGI (reference sequence). The CDR3 loop is CASTITGVRNEQFF. DNA of the CDR3: TGTGCCAGCACCATAACAGGGGTTCGCAATGAGCAGTTCTTC.